This T cell receptor beta chain was identified in a study of graft-versus-host responses after intestinal transplantation listed by TCRdb under 2021. Regarding the complete study: Multivisceral, liver-intestinal, or isolated intestinal transplants were received by the recipients. Every recipient was given anti-thymocyte globulin induction, then maintenance tacrolimus and steroids for 2 to 3 years. After intestinal transplantation, graft-versus-host and host-versus-graft alloreactive T cell clones in the graft, circulation and bone marrow were tracked using bulk TCR-beta CDR3 sequencing. Alloreactive clones were identified by sequencing pre-transplant mixed lymphocyte reaction products and comparing these products with unstimulated pre-transplant donor and recipient T cells. The cohort enrolled under 30 intestinal transplant recipients, one of whom was a retransplant, and a few patients without pretransplant specimens were excluded. A peak of at least 4% donor T cells among recipient peripheral blood mononuclear cells was the definition used for donor T cell macrochimerism. Samples from a few later patients were sequenced in-house on an Illumina MiSeq with MiXCR processing rather than by the commercial service. What the research found in general, with its limitations: Early after transplant, declines in HvG clones were associated with peak levels of circulating GvH clones. GvH clones were detected in recipient bone marrow, and some appeared earlier in ileal mucosa or blood, consistent with an intestinal mucosal origin. The relatively low number and heterogeneity of intestinal transplant patients limited the conclusions. In patients with donor T cell macrochimerism, the allografts had high GvH to HvG T cell clonal ratios.

To prepare the library, the immunoSEQ multiplex PCR assay was applied. For most patients, genomic DNA was isolated using the Qiagen DNeasy Blood and Tissue Kit and was shipped frozen to Adaptive Biotechnologies for TCR sequencing. High-throughput TCR-beta CDR3 sequencing of genomic DNA from most patients was performed by Adaptive Biotechnologies. Turning to the authors' computational methods: TCR sequencing data were retrieved from Adaptive's ImmunoSEQ software for some 19 patients, whereas a few other patients were processed with MiXCR and VDJtools. CD4 versus CD8 sorting errors were corrected by removing sequences found in both subsets at a frequency ratio below 5:1. Because the origin of CDR3 nucleotide sequences shared between donor and recipient could not be assigned, those sequences were removed. At least 2-fold expansion over unstimulated cells and a minimum CFSE-low frequency of 0.002% (template counts) or 0.001% (read counts) were required for clones to be classified as alloreactive. Clones detected in sequenced pre-transplant spleen, lymph node, or MLR CFSE-low populations of the donor or recipient were defined as mappable. Cumulative frequency of alloreactive clones was calculated as a percentage of all sequences weighted by copy number. TCRdb re-hosts the immuneACCESS table, in-frame sequences only. Its copies lack some clones; in the studies checked, an unresolved V gene accounts for under half of them, and the cause for the rest is not known. Clonal size and the V and J genes are those of that table, whereas D and trimming came from the DNA. Within this sample are roughly 20,000 clones, with over 40% of them counted one time only. The ten biggest clones cover approximately 1.7% of the sample.

The germline V gene (reference sequence) supplies CDR1 LNHDA and CDR2 SQIVND. The cysteine opens and the phenylalanine closes a CDR3 of 15 amino acids. Only the CDR3 region is kept as DNA, spanning 45 bases read in frame from base 1. V and J are truncated by 1 base and 3 bases respectively, leaving an intervening sequence of 10 bases. A note on this clone: Per-base qualities were not stored, and no clone one base away is much larger.

The intended sense of this specimen's time point label: cells obtained before transplantation from donor or recipient. In the mixed lymphocyte reactions, around 200,000 CFSE-labeled pre-transplant responders were plated with around 200,000 irradiated violet-dye-labeled stimulators and cultured for 6 days. Proliferating CD3+CD4+CFSE-low and CD3+CD8+CFSE-low responder cells were FACS-sorted on a BD Influx sorter after the mixed lymphocyte reaction. Sequenced here: alloreactive CD8+ T cells from a mixed lymphocyte reaction culture, sampled before intestinal transplant. This specimen's cell subset or site label, interpreted: CFSE-low proliferating T cells sorted from approximately 6-day pre-transplant mixed lymphocyte reaction (GvH or HvG direction). This receptor was identified in a human patient who received an intestinal transplant. The sequence links TRBV19 to TRBJ1-5; too little of a D gene remains to name it. The DNA sequence is given as TGTGCCAGTAGTATAGTGGCAGGTCTCAATCAGCCCCAGCATTTT. Its translation is CASSIVAGLNQPQHF.